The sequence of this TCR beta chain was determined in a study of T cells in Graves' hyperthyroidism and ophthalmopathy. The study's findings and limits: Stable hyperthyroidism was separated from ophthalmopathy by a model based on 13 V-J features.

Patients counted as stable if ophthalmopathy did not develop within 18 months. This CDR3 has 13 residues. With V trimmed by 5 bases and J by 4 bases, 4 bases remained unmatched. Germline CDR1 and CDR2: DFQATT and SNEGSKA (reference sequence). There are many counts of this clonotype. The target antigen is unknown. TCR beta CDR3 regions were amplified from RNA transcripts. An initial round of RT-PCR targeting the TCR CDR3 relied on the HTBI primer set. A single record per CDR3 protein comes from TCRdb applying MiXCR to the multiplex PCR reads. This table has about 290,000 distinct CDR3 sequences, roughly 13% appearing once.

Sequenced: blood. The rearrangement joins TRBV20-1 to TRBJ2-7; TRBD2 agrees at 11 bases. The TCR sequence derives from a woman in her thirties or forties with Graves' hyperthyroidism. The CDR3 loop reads CSAGPSGRYEQYF. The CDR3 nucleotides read TGCAGTGCTGGCCCTAGCGGGAGGTACGAGCAGTACTTC.